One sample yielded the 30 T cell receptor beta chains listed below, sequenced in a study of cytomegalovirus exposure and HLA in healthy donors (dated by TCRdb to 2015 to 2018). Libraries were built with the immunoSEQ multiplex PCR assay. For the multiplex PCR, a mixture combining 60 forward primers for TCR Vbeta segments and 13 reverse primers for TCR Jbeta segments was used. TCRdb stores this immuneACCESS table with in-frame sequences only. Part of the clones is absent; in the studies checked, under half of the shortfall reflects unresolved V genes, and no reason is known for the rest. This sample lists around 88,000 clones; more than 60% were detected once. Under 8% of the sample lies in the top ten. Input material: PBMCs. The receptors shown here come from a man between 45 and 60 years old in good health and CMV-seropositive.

CDR3 sequence (DNA): TGTGCCAGCAGTTACTGGGCGGGGTGGCCCTATGAGCAGTTCTTC. Its protein is CASSYWAGWPYEQFF. The rearrangement links TRBV6-5 to TRBJ2-1, with D perhaps TRBD2 (6 bases). CDR1 is MNHEY and CDR2 is SVGAGI in the germline V gene. There are 15 residues in the CDR3. V lost 1 base to trimming and J lost 8 bases, with 15 bases between them.

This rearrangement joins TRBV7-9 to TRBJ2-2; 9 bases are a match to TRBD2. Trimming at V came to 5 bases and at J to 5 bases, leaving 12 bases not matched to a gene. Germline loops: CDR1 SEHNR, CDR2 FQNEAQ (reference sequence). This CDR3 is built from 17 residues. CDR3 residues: CASSPSRSTSGTGELFF. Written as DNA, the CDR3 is TGTGCCAGCAGCCCATCGCGGAGTACTAGCGGGACCGGGGAGCTGTTTTTT.

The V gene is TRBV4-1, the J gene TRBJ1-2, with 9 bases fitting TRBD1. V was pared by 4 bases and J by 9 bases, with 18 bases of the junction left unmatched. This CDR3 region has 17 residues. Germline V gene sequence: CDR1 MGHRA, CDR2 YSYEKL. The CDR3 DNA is TGCGCCAGCAGCCGCTCGACGCCGGGACAGGGAATACGGAGCTACACCTTC. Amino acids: CASSRSTPGQGIRSYTF.

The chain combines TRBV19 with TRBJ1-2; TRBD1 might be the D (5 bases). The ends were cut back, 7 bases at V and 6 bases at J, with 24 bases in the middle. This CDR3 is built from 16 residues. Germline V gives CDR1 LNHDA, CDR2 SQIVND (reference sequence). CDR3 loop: CASITLAGTAGNGYTF. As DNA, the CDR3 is TGTGCCAGTATCACCCTCGCGGGGACGGCAGGAAATGGCTACACCTTC.

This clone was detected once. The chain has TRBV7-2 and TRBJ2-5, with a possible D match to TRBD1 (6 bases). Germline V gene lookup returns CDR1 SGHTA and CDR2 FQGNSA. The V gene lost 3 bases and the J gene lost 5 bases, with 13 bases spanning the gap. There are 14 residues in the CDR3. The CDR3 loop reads CASSFGQGKETQYF. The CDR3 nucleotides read TGTGCCAGCAGCTTTGGGCAGGGGAAGGAGACCCAGTACTTC.

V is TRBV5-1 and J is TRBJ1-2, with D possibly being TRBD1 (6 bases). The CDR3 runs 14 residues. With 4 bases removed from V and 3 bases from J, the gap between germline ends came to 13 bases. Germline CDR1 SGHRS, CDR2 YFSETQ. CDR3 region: CASSQTGGDYGYTF. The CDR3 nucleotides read TGCGCCAGCAGCCAGACAGGTGGAGACTATGGCTACACCTTC. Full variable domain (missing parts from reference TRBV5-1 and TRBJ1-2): KAGVTQTPRYLIKTRGQQVTLSCSPISGHRSVSWYQQTPGQGLQFLFEYFSETQRNKGNFPGRFSGRQFSNSRSEMNVSTLELGDSALYLCASSQTGGDYGYTFGSGTRLTVV.

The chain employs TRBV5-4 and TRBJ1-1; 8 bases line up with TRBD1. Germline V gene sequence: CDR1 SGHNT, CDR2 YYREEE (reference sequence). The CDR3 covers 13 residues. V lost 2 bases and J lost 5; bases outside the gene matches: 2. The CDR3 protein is CASSFDRGTEAFF. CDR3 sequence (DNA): TGTGCCAGCAGCTTTGACAGGGGAACTGAAGCTTTCTTT.

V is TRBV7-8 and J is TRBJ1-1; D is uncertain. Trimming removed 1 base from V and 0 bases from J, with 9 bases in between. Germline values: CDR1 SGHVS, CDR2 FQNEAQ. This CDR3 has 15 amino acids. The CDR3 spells CASSLGLEMNTEAFF. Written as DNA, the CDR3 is TGTGCCAGCAGCTTAGGTCTGGAGATGAACACTGAAGCTTTCTTT.

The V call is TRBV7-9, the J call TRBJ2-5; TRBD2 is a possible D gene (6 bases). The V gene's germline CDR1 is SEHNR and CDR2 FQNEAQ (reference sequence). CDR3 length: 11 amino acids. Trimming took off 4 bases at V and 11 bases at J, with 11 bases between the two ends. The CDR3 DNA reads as TGTGCCAGCAGCTATGTTGGACTACAGTACTTC. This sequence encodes CASSYVGLQYF.

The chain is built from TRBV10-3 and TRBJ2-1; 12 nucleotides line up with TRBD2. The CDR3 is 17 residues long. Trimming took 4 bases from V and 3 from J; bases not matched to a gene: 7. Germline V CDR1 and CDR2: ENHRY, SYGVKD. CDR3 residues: CAISGHTSGGNYNEQFF. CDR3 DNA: TGTGCCATCAGTGGTCATACTAGCGGGGGGAACTACAATGAGCAGTTCTTC.

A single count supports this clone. CDR3 in amino acids: CASSQANMGANTGELFF. CDR3 bases: TGCGCCAGCAGCCAAGCAAACATGGGCGCGAACACCGGGGAGCTGTTTTTT. This rearrangement joins TRBV4-1 to TRBJ2-2, with D uncertain. The CDR3 spans 17 residues. Germline V gene sequence: CDR1 MGHRA, CDR2 YSYEKL. V was clipped by 1 base and J by 0 bases, with 12 bases between them.

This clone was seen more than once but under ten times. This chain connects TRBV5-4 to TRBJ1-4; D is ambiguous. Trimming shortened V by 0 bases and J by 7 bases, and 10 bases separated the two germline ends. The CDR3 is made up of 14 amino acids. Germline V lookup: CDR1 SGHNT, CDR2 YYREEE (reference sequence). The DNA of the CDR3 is TGTGCCAGCAGCTTGGTGGGGAGCGGTGAAAAACTGTTTTTT. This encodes CASSLVGSGEKLFF.

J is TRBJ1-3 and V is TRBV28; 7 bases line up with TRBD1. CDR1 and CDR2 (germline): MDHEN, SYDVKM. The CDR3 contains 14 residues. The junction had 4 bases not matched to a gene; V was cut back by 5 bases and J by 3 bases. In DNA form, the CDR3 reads TGTGCCAGCAGTAAACAGGGGAGTGGAAACACCATATATTTT. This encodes CASSKQGSGNTIYF.

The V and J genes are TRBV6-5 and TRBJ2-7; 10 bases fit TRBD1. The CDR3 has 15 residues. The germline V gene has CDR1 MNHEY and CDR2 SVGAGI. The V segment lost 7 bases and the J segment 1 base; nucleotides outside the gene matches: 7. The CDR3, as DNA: TGTGCCAGCATCCCGCCGGGACAGGGGTCCTACGAGCAGTACTTC. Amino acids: CASIPPGQGSYEQYF.

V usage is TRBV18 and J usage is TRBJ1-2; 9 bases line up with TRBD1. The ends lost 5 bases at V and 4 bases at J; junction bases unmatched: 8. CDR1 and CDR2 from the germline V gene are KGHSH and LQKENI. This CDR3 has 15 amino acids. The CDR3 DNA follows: TGTGCCAGCTCAACCGGGACAGGGACTATCTATGGCTACACCTTC. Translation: CASSTGTGTIYGYTF.

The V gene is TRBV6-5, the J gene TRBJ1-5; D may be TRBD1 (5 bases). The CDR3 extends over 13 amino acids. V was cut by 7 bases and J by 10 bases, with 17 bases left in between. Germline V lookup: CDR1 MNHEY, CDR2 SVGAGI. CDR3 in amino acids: CASTPGRGSPQHF. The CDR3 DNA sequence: TGTGCCAGCACCCCGGGGAGGGGAAGCCCCCAGCATTTT.

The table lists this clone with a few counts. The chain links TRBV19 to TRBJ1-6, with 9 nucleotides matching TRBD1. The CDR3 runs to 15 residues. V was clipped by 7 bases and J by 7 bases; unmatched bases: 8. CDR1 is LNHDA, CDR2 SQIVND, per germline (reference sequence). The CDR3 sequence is CASISVGTGNSPLHF. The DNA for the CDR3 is TGTGCCAGTATCTCAGTCGGGACAGGGAATTCACCCCTCCACTTT. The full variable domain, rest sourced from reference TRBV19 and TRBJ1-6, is DGGITQSPKYLFRKEGQNVTLSCEQNLNHDAMYWYRQDPGQGLRLIYYSQIVNDFQKGDIAEGYSVSREKKESFPLTVTSAQKNPTAFYLCASISVGTGNSPLHFGNGTRLTVT.

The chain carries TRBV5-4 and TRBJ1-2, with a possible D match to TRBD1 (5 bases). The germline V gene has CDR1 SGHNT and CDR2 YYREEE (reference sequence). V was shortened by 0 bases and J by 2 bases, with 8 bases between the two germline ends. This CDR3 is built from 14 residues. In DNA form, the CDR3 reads TGTGCCAGCAGCTTGGAGGGGCAGAACTATGGCTACACCTTC. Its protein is CASSLEGQNYGYTF.

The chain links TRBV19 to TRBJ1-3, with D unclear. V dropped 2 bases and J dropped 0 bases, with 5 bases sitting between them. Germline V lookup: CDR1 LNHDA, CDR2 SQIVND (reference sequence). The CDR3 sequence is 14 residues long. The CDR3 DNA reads TGTGCCAGTAGTATATCCTTCTCTGGAAACACCATATATTTT. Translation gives CASSISFSGNTIYF.

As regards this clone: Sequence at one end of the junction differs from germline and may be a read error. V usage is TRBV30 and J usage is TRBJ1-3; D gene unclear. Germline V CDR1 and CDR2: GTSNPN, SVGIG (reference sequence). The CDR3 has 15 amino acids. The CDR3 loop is CARSDGRVAGNTIYF. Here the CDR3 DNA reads TGTGCCCGGAGTGATGGGAGGGTGGCTGGAAACACCATATATTTT.

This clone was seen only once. CDR3 DNA sequence: TGCGCCAGCAGCTTGCCCGGGACTAGCGGGGGACCCTCCTACAATGAGCAGTTCTTC. Its translation: CASSLPGTSGGPSYNEQFF. The chain uses TRBV5-1 and TRBJ2-1; 14 nucleotides line up with TRBD2. The V gene end was trimmed by 1 base and the J gene end by 0 bases; junction bases not matched to a gene: 6. The CDR3 sequence is 19 residues long. From germline, CDR1 is SGHRS and CDR2 YFSETQ.

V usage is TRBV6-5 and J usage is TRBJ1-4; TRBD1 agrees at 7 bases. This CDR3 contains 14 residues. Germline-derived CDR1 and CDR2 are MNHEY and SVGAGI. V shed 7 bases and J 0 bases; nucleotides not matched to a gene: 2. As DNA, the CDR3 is TGTGCCAGCACCGGGACAGCAACTAATGAAAAACTGTTTTTT. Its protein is CASTGTATNEKLFF.

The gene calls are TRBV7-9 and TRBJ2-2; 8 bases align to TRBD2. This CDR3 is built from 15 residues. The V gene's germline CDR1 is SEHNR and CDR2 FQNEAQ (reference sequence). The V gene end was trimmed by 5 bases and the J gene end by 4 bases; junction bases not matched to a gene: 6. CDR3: CASSESGLGTGELFF. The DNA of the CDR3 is TGTGCCAGCAGCGAATCGGGACTAGGCACCGGGGAGCTGTTTTTT. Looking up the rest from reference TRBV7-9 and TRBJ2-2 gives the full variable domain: DTGVSQNPRHKITKRGQNVTFRCDPISEHNRLYWYRQTLGQGPEFLTYFQNEAQLEKSRLLSDRFSAERPKGSFSTLEIQRTEQGDSAMYLCASSESGLGTGELFFGEGSRLTVL.

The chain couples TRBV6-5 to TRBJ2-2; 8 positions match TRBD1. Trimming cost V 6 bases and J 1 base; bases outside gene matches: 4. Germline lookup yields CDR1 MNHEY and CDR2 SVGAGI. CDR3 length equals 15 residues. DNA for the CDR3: TGTGCCAGCAGACCCGGGACAGGGAACACCGGGGAGCTGTTTTTT. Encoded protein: CASRPGTGNTGELFF.

CDR3 protein: CASSQEARVTYEQYF. The CDR3 coding sequence is TGCGCCAGCAGCCAAGAAGCCAGGGTGACCTACGAGCAGTACTTC. The chain links TRBV4-1 to TRBJ2-7; possible D gene TRBD1, 5 bases. From germline, CDR1 is MGHRA and CDR2 YSYEKL. This CDR3 is built from 15 residues. Trimming removed 0 bases from V and 2 bases from J, with 11 bases in between.

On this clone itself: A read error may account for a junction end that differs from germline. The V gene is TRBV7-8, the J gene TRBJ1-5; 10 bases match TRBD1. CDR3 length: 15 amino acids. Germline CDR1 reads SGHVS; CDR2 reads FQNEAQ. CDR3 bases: TGTGCCAGCAGCCACGCCGGGACAGGGGTGCAGCCCCAGAATTTT. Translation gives CASSHAGTGVQPQNF.

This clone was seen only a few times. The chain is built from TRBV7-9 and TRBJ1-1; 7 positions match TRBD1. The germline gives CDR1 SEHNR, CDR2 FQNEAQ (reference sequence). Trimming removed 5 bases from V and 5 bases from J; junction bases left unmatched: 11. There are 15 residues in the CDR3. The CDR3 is CASSTNAGGGTEAFF. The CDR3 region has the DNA TGTGCCAGCAGCACAAATGCAGGGGGAGGAACTGAAGCTTTCTTT.

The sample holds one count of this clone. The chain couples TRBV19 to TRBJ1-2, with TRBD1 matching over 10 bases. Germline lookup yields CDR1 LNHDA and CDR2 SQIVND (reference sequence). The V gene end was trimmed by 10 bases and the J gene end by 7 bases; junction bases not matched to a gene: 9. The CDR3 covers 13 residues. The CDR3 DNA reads TGTGCCACCGAGAGGGACAGGGGTGGTGGCTACACCTTC. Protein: CATERDRGGGYTF.

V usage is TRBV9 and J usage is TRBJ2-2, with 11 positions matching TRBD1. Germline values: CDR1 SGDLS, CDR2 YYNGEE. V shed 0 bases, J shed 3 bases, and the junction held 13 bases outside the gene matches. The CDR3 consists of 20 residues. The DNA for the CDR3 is TGTGCCAGCAGCGTAGCGGACAGGGGGCGCCAAACTTCTTACACCGGGGAGCTGTTTTTT. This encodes CASSVADRGRQTSYTGELFF.

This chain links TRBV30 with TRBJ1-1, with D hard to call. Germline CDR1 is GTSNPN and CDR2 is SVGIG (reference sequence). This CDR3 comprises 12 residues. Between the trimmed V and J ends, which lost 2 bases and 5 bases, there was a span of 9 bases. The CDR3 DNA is TGTGCCTGGAGTAGTAGTCGGACTGAAGCTTTCTTT. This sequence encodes CAWSSSRTEAFF.